This T cell receptor (beta chain) appears in the sequencing data of a study of blood T cell repertoires in COVID-19. Study-wide context: In each case, the material was cDNA or gDNA derived from T cells, B-cell-depleted T cells, or PBMCs.

The CDR3 spans 13 residues. Trimming took off 3 bases at V and 1 base at J, with 6 bases between the two ends. Germline V gene data show CDR1 as MGHRA and CDR2 as YSYEKL. Under the authors' procedure: From reference gene primer amplification, estimates of nucleated cell counts were derived. Using immunoSEQ multiplex PCR, the repertoire was profiled, and TCRdb retains in-frame clones only, with some absent. The DNA gave D and trimming, while V, J and clone size come from that table. Of 300,000 to 450,000 clones in the sample, 85% are singletons; the top ten hold more than 3%. The J gene is TRBJ1-1, the V gene TRBV4-1, with D hard to call. The sequence came from a woman aged 18-35 years with acute or convalescent COVID-19. The sample comprised peripheral blood. The CDR3 loop is CASSHGRNTEAFF. DNA for the CDR3: TGCGCCAGCAGCCATGGCAGGAACACTGAAGCTTTCTTT.